This TCR beta chain was identified during a study of blood T cells in healthy people across ages (dated by TCRdb to between 2015 and 2017). Study-level background: In model experiments, template switching captured roughly one uniquely barcoded TCR beta cDNA molecule for every two T cells. Age-related changes in TCR beta repertoire diversity were measured in the study by deep sequencing normalized with unique cDNA molecular identifiers. Four age groups were formed from the donors: young (average roughly 15 years), middle-aged (just under 40), aged (62) and long-lived (around 80). Two additional independent replicas of 1 million unique cDNA reads from the same blood draw were analyzed for two donors (one aged 18 to 30 and one aged 80 or older). Here is what the overall study found, with its caveats: Because profiling used bulk unsorted PBMCs, naive and antigen-experienced compartments could not be compared conclusively. Because donor CMV infection status was unknown, age-related changes in expanded clonotypes were potentially confounded. Estimates of total diversity based on one million sequenced T cells were considered lower bounds and underestimates. There was a strong correlation between observed TCR beta diversity and the percentage of naive T cells measured by flow cytometry. Compared with the aged group, more naive CD4+ T cells, fewer expanded clones and increased TCR diversity were shown by the long-lived group, suggesting age selection. Observed TCR beta diversity per million T cells fell roughly linearly with age, and a significant reduction was already apparent by age about 38.

This clonotype was counted a few times. Its antigen remains undetermined. No per-base quality is available; no much larger clone lies one base away. Preparation of the library involved 5' RACE. The instrument was an Illumina HiSeq 2500. The second PCR ran for roughly 7 to 11 cycles and used a J-beta primer mix along with a sample-barcoded 5' primer. A unique molecular identifier was introduced onto each TCR beta cDNA molecule by a template-switch 5' adaptor carrying 12 random nucleotides. At least 2.5 million CDR3-containing paired-end reads were obtained from each sample. First-strand cDNA synthesis was performed from all RNA using the Mint cDNA synthesis kit, with priming by a TRBC-specific oligonucleotide. Following uracil-DNA glycosylase treatment, all cDNA underwent a first 18-cycle PCR with the universal primers M1SS and BC2_uni_R. The authors' analysis ran thus. For normalization, 1 million high-quality reads, each with a distinct molecular identifier, were randomly selected from each sample. Instead of being binned into consensus sequences, reads with shared molecular identifiers were discarded. MiTCR, run with a Q25 quality threshold and the strictest error-elimination algorithm, handled CDR3 identification, clonotype clustering and error correction. A nonparametric unseen species model using Euler transformation provided a lower-bound estimate of total TCR beta diversity. TCRdb trimmed the raw reads at Q25, called clones with MiXCR and kept productive beta chains. Rows with a matching CDR3 protein are joined into one entry that keeps the most common DNA and genes. It is TCRdb's table, rather than the study itself, that gives the V and J calls and clone size. Recorded for this sample are about 840,000 distinct CDR3 sequences; about 29% of them occurred a single time. The ten largest clones add up to roughly a tenth of the sample.

There are 18 amino acids in the CDR3, from cysteine to phenylalanine inclusive. Left in the record is the CDR3 DNA by itself, 54 bases read in frame from the first base. The germline V gene yields MGHRA for CDR1 and YSYEKL for CDR2. The junction carries 19 bases between V and J, which are trimmed by 1 base and 1 base respectively. The donors were roughly 38 Caucasian individuals from Russia, aged roughly 6 to 90 years, who were systemically healthy. Roughly 11 milliliters of peripheral blood were drawn from each donor into EDTA-treated Vacutainer tubes. Ficoll-Paque density-gradient centrifugation was used to isolate PBMCs, with at least 7 million obtained per sample. Trizol reagent was used to extract total RNA from the PBMCs, yielding at least 5 micrograms per sample. For every donor, an aliquot of PBMCs went through flow cytometry to measure the percentages of naive CD45RAhigh/CD27high T cells.

These data also featured in a second study, about T cells of mothers and their children. The second source states: The donors were nine systemically healthy Caucasian individuals, made up of three mothers and their six children. cDNA synthesis used all of the extracted RNA, with approximately 1.6 ug of RNA in each 15 ul reaction. In the second PCR, the M1S primer added sample barcodes and 2-4 random nucleotides. Each mother yielded over 8.5 million TCR beta CDR3 reads and each child 2.5 million to 3 million reads. Thymic selection similarly shapes TCR recombination output in related and unrelated pairs, with minor effect from inherited differences. Normalized repertoire overlap was always slightly but never significantly higher in related than unrelated mother-child pairs. No persistent microchimeric T cell clones were detected, at a sensitivity of roughly 99 clones per million clonotypes. Deep NGS was used in the study to compare the TCR beta repertoires of mothers and children and to look for features that separate related mother-child pairs from unrelated individuals. On average, the children were approximately 12 +/- 4 years old, while the mothers were 40 +/- 4 years old. Libraries were sequenced on Illumina HiSeq 2000 with 100+100 nt paired-end reads after adapter ligation with NEBNext reagents. Mother and child libraries were prepared a month apart and sequenced in separate runs to prevent cross-contamination. Between roughly 500,000 and 2,000,000 distinct TCR beta clonotypes were identified per donor. Naive TCR beta clonotypes were estimated from low-frequency clonotypes matched to each donor's FACS-determined naive share, without sorting.

Sequencing used blood. The receptor's source is a woman in her thirties or forties in good health. The chain is assembled from TRBV4-1 and TRBJ2-5, with the D gene not confidently named. The DNA is TGCGCCAGCAGCCAAGTAGTGCGAACGGGCCCCTCCCAAGAGACCCAGTACTTC. It translates to CASSQVVRTGPSQETQYF.